This record concerns one TCR beta chain sequence. This sample was taken from a study of blood T cell repertoires in COVID-19. The table came from immunoSEQ multiplex PCR; TCRdb's copy has only in-frame clones and leaves some out. This table holds about 210,000 clones, about 83% found once. V gave up 6 bases and J gave up 3 bases; unmatched junction bases: 4. This CDR3 has 13 amino acids. This sequence was found in a man between 60 and 75 years old who had recovered from COVID-19. The source material was peripheral blood. The rearrangement links TRBV23-1 to TRBJ1-2; 7 nucleotides line up with TRBD1. TRBV23-1 is labeled an ORF, and its function is uncertain. The CDR3 here is CASSPDRDYGYTF. The CDR3 DNA follows: TGCGCCAGCAGCCCCGACAGGGACTATGGCTACACCTTC.